Listed below are T cell receptor beta chains from one sample, sequenced in a study of graft-versus-host responses after intestinal transplantation. These receptors' antigens are unknown. Sequencing used immunoSEQ multiplex PCR; TCRdb keeps in-frame clones, though not all of them. The sample has about 85,000 clones, 80% to 85% seen once. The specimen was unstimulated CD4+ T cells sorted from spleen or lymph node cells, collected before intestinal transplant. All receptors come from a human donor who received an intestinal transplant. The CDR3 runs from the conserved cysteine through the conserved F or W. The D gene is left open where the match is weak. Only part of the rows carry a size: once, few, many, or a class if the clone is expanded.

.,TRBJ2-5,TRBV7-8,TRBD1,TGTGCCAGCAGCAGGACAGGGGCGTCCCAAGAGACCCAGTACTTC,CASSRTGASQETQYF
few,TRBJ1-2,TRBV10-3,.,TGTGCCATCAGTGAAAAGACAGCGAACTATGGCTACACCTTC,CAISEKTANYGYTF
.,TRBJ2-3,TRBV6-1,TRBD2,TGTGCCAGCAGACCGGGACTAGCAGCAGATACGCAGTATTTT,CASRPGLAADTQYF
once,TRBJ1-5,TRBV6-5,TRBD1,TGTGCCAGCAGTTACTCGGACAGGGAGGGTCAGCCCCAGCATTTT,CASSYSDREGQPQHF
once,TRBJ2-7,TRBV15,.,TGTGCCACCAGCACGGGGTCCTACGAGCAGTACTTC,CATSTGSYEQYF
.,TRBJ2-7,TRBV2,TRBD2,TGTGCCAGCAGCCGGACTAGCGGGGGCGAGCAGTACTTC,CASSRTSGGEQYF
.,TRBJ1-3,TRBV6-1,.,TGTGCCAGCAGTGAAGTCCTTACAGCTGGAAACACCATATATTTT,CASSEVLTAGNTIYF
.,TRBJ2-6,TRBV5-8,.,TGTGCCAGCAGCTCCTACTCTGGGGCCAACGTCCTGACTTTC,CASSSYSGANVLTF
.,TRBJ2-7,TRBV7-2,.,TGTGCCAGCAGCCCACAGGTCACAGCCTACGAGCAGTACTTC,CASSPQVTAYEQYF
.,TRBJ2-3,TRBV30,TRBD2,TGTGCCTGGAGTGGGACTAGCGGGGAAGATACGCAGTATTTT,CAWSGTSGEDTQYF
.,TRBJ1-5,TRBV19,TRBD1,TGTGCCAGTAGTGCCAACCTCGGACAGGTTGAAAGCAATCAGCCCCAGCATTTT,CASSANLGQVESNQPQHF
.,TRBJ2-7,TRBV7-9,.,TGTGCCAGCAGCCATACAGGGTACGAGCAGTACTTC,CASSHTGYEQYF
few,TRBJ1-1,TRBV6-5,.,TGTGCCAGCAGTTACAGGGCCAGGGGAAATATTGAAGCTTTCTTT,CASSYRARGNIEAFF
.,TRBJ2-3,TRBV5-6,.,TGTGCCAGCTTCGCACCGGGGAAGGGAAGGAGGGGTGGCACAGATACGCAGTATTTT,CASFAPGKGRRGGTDTQYF
.,TRBJ2-7,TRBV5-1,.,TGCGCCAGCAGCCATACAGGAGTGGGCTACGAGCAGTACTTC,CASSHTGVGYEQYF
.,TRBJ1-5,TRBV4-1,.,TGCGCCAGCAGCCCATGGGCAGGGGCCGGTTATAGCAATCAGCCCCAGCATTTT,CASSPWAGAGYSNQPQHF
.,TRBJ1-2,TRBV28,TRBD1,TGTGCCAGCAGAACACCTGGACAGGGGGCCTATGGCTACACCTTC,CASRTPGQGAYGYTF
.,TRBJ1-1,TRBV5-1,.,TGCGCCAGCAGCCGAGGAGTGGGGGGCACTGAAGCTTTCTTT,CASSRGVGGTEAFF
.,TRBJ1-1,TRBV7-9,.,TGTGCCAGCAGCTTACGACATAGGAACACTGAAGCTTTCTTT,CASSLRHRNTEAFF
.,TRBJ1-4,TRBV6-6,TRBD1,TGTGCCAGCAGTGCACAGGGGGGGGAAAAACTGTTTTTT,CASSAQGGEKLFF
.,TRBJ1-4,TRBV4-2,TRBD1,TGTGCCAGCAGCAACCGACAGGGGGCTGAAAAACTGTTTTTT,CASSNRQGAEKLFF
.,TRBJ2-1,TRBV7-9,.,TGTGCCAGCAGCCGAACAGGGAGCTCCTACAATGAGCAGTTCTTC,CASSRTGSSYNEQFF
.,TRBJ2-1,TRBV5-1,TRBD2,TGCGCCAGCAGCTTTTTAGTGACTAGCGGGAGGGGTCCCTACAATGAGCAGTTCTTC,CASSFLVTSGRGPYNEQFF
few,TRBJ2-3,TRBV4-1,.,TGCGCCAGCAGCCTTCAGGGGGGAAACACAGATACGCAGTATTTT,CASSLQGGNTDTQYF
.,TRBJ2-3,TRBV9,.,TGTGCCAGCAGTAAAGGGGGACCCCTGGCAGATACGCAGTATTTT,CASSKGGPLADTQYF
.,TRBJ2-7,TRBV7-2,TRBD2,TGTGCCAGCAGCTTAGCGGTCGGACTAGCCACCTACGAGCAGTACTTC,CASSLAVGLATYEQYF
.,TRBJ2-1,TRBV5-1,TRBD2,TGCGCCAGCAGCTCGACTCCGGGACTAGCATACAATGAGCAGTTCTTC,CASSSTPGLAYNEQFF
.,TRBJ1-5,TRBV6-6,.,TGTGCCAGCAGCCCCCTCTATGGTCAGCCCCAGCATTTT,CASSPLYGQPQHF
.,TRBJ2-1,TRBV7-9,TRBD2,TGTGCCAGCAGCTTCAGCGGGGGGGCCCTCAATGAGCAGTTCTTC,CASSFSGGALNEQFF
.,TRBJ2-2,TRBV11-2,TRBD2,TGTGCCAGCTCGGGGGGTCTGAACACCGGGGAGCTGTTTTTT,CASSGGLNTGELFF
.,TRBJ1-5,TRBV6-8,.,TGTGCCAGCAGTATAGCTTTGGGGGCTGGGAGCAATCAGCCCCAGCATTTT,CASSIALGAGSNQPQHF
.,TRBJ1-4,TRBV2,TRBD1,TGTGCCAGCAGCACAGGGGATGGCGAAAAACTGTTTTTT,CASSTGDGEKLFF
.,TRBJ2-5,TRBV28,.,TGTGCCAGCAGTTTCGGGGACTGGGAGACCCAGTACTTC,CASSFGDWETQYF
.,TRBJ1-1,TRBV6-5,TRBD1,TGTGCCAGCGAAATCGGGGGCAGGGGGTCTGAAGCTTTCTTT,CASEIGGRGSEAFF
.,TRBJ2-7,TRBV18,TRBD2,TGTGCCAGCTCACCCGTAGGGACTAGCGGTAAATACGAGCAGTACTTC,CASSPVGTSGKYEQYF
.,TRBJ2-7,TRBV7-9,.,TGTGCCAGCAGCCCTACTACTGGGGGCCGCAACGAGCAGTACTTC,CASSPTTGGRNEQYF
.,TRBJ2-2,TRBV4-1,.,TGCGCCAGCAGGACAGTTAACACCGGGGAGCTGTTTTTT,CASRTVNTGELFF
.,TRBJ2-7,TRBV7-2,TRBD2,TGTGCCAGCAGCTTAGTTGCGGGGGGGCCCTACGAGCAGTACTTC,CASSLVAGGPYEQYF
.,TRBJ1-2,TRBV5-1,.,TGCGCCAGCACCGGTAACTATGGCTACACCTTC,CASTGNYGYTF
.,TRBJ2-7,TRBV6-5,.,TGTGCCAGCAGTAGTCGACTAGGAGGGGCCTACGAGCAGTACTTC,CASSSRLGGAYEQYF
few,TRBJ2-2,TRBV11-2,.,TGTGCCAGCAGCTTAGAATTATCCGGGGAGCTGTTTTTT,CASSLELSGELFF
.,TRBJ1-4,TRBV5-6,TRBD1,TGTGCCAGCTCCCCCGGGACAGCGAATGAAAAACTGTTTTTT,CASSPGTANEKLFF
once,TRBJ2-5,TRBV19,.,TGTGCCAGTAGTATCGGCAGGGCCTGGGAGACCCAGTACTTC,CASSIGRAWETQYF
.,TRBJ1-1,TRBV18,.,TGTGCCAGCTCTCCATACAGAGGGGGGGACACTGAAGCTTTCTTT,CASSPYRGGDTEAFF
.,TRBJ2-1,TRBV4-2,.,TGTGCCAGCAGCGTTACCCTGGGGGGCTACAATGAGCAGTTCTTC,CASSVTLGGYNEQFF
.,TRBJ2-2,TRBV7-2,.,TGTGCCAGCAGCTTAGATCTGAACACCGGGGAGCTGTTTTTT,CASSLDLNTGELFF
.,TRBJ2-2,TRBV5-5,.,TGTGCCAGCAGTCCCCAAGGGGAGCTGTTTTTT,CASSPQGELFF
.,TRBJ2-1,TRBV10-2,TRBD1,TGCGCCAGCAGCTTCATGGGACAGAACGTAGGGGAGCAGTTCTTC,CASSFMGQNVGEQFF
once,TRBJ1-1,TRBV28,TRBD1,TGTGCCAGCAGCCGACAGGGTAGAGCTTTCTTT,CASSRQGRAFF
.,TRBJ2-3,TRBV10-3,.,TGTGCCATCAGTGGAGGATCCACGAACACAGATACGCAGTATTTT,CAISGGSTNTDTQYF
.,TRBJ1-4,TRBV28,TRBD1,TGTGCCGCCCGGGACAGGGCAAATGAAAAACTGTTTTTT,CAARDRANEKLFF
.,TRBJ2-5,TRBV28,.,TGTGCCAGCATCCATCCTCGTGGCCAAGGGGGTATCGGGACCCAGTACTTC,CASIHPRGQGGIGTQYF
.,TRBJ1-2,TRBV25-1,TRBD1,TGTGCCAGCAGTACTTTATGGGACAGCTATGGCTACACCTTC,CASSTLWDSYGYTF